This T cell receptor (beta chain) was profiled in a study of T cells in Graves' hyperthyroidism and ophthalmopathy. Overall study findings and caveats: In the blood, most expanded thyroid clonotypes above 0.001 appeared as well.

Note on this clonotype: The antigen is unknown.

What was amplified from RNA transcripts were TCR beta CDR3 regions. HTBI primers were employed in a first-round RT-PCR of the TCR CDR3. TCRdb passed the multiplex PCR reads through MiXCR, listing each CDR3 protein once. The data show under 350,000 distinct CDR3 sequences, 15% to 20% seen once. V lost 5 bases to trimming and J lost 3 bases; unmatched junction nucleotides: 5. Germline V gene data show CDR1 as DFQATT and CDR2 as SNEGSKA (reference sequence). This CDR3 region has 14 residues. This TCR was sampled from a woman in her forties or fifties with Graves' hyperthyroidism. Sequencing was carried out using blood. V usage is TRBV20-1 and J usage is TRBJ2-5; TRBD2 agrees at 11 bases. CDR3 sequence reads: CSADQGLAEETQYF. DNA of the CDR3: TGCAGTGCTGACCAGGGACTAGCGGAAGAGACCCAGTACTTC.